This T cell receptor (beta chain) derives from a study of T cell clones after liver transplantation. Study-wide context: TCRbeta sequencing after a pre-transplant mixed lymphocyte reaction identified graft-donor-reactive clones, later tracked in post-transplant blood. Broader study findings: Post-transplant time points were not standardized, so conclusions are preliminary.

Clones were sequenced by immunoSEQ multiplex PCR, and TCRdb holds only the in-frame ones, with some missing. Here the sample spans about 76,000 clones, around 78% being singletons. Thawed unstimulated PBMCs were FACS-sorted by CD3, CD4 and CD8 into two populations. V was clipped by 4 bases and J by 4 bases; unmatched bases: 11. CDR1 is SGHNT, CDR2 YYREEE, per germline (reference sequence). This CDR3 has 15 amino acids. On this clone: Its target is unknown.

The chain combines TRBV5-4 with TRBJ2-7; TRBD2 matches at 7 bases. The origin of this receptor is a human patient who received a liver transplant. The graft donor may have given rise to some T cells. This specimen consisted of CD4+ T cells from blood, obtained at the 22-month timepoint. CDR3 in amino acids: CASSRLRGLRYEQYF. DNA for the CDR3: TGTGCCAGCAGCCGTTTACGGGGACTAAGGTACGAGCAGTACTTC.